What follows is one T cell receptor (beta chain) and its context. Which antigen it targets is not known. The sample holds no much larger clone one base away, and base qualities are not on file. The data derive from a study of T cell responses to AZD1222 COVID-19 vaccine (dated by TCRdb to the early 2020s). Context from the whole study: AZD1222 recipients whose second dose came at about 4 weeks and those whose second dose came at about 12 weeks were combined into one group, since spike-specific TCR depth and breadth did not differ between the two schedules. A total of 233 trial participants underwent TCR sequencing, of whom under 220 had received two doses of AZD1222 and about 25 had received two doses of the MenACWY control vaccine. Enrollment into the trials was organized by age into subgroups of 18-55, 56-69 and 70-plus years, and those subgroups contained roughly 150, 30 and 60 TCR-sequenced participants, respectively.

The CDR3 regions of human TCRbeta chains were analyzed by immunosequencing. The authors' analysis ran thus. Repertoire TCRs were matched against a reference library of SARS-CoV-2-specific TCRs generated with the MIRA antigen-specificity platform. Breadth was defined as the fraction of unique TCRs that were SARS-CoV-2-associated. Depth was defined as the fraction of total T cells that were SARS-CoV-2-associated. Using the MIRA data, each spike-specific TCR was mapped to the spike region that the TCR reacts to and placed in a CD4 or CD8 class. Log10-transformed breadth and depth values were compared by one-way ANOVA with Sidak's multiple comparisons tests. TCRdb mirrors the immuneACCESS table, restricted to in-frame sequences. Some clones are absent from its copies; in checked studies, under half trace to an unresolved V gene, and the reason for the others is unknown. That table gives V, J and clone size, and the DNA gave D and trimming. This sample holds about 130,000 clones; 94% were observed only once. Approximately 7% of the sample rests with the top ten.

From a lookup of the germline V gene, CDR1 and CDR2 are SGHVS and FQNEAQ. The CDR3 sequence holds 15 residues, the cysteine and phenylalanine included. Just CDR3 DNA is preserved here, 45 bases in frame from base 1. V and J are truncated by 6 bases and 5 bases respectively, leaving an intervening sequence of 14 bases. Read against the paper, the sample's time point label means: baseline before first vaccination. Samples from vaccinated people were obtained from the UK trials COV001 and COV002, which included a single-blind randomized controlled phase 2/3 trial of AZD1222 (ChAdOx1 nCoV-19) in healthy adults. For TCRbeta chain sequencing, PBMC samples from trial participants were taken at day 0 and at day 28 after the second dose. The study at large found these results: Vaccine-associated CD4 TCRs spanned the whole spike protein, with dominant responses in regions 160-218 and 743-854. Because no samples from the day 14 peak response were available, repertoires could be characterized only after the peak T cell response. Participants were mostly white British, with more females than males. The authors suggested clonal diversity may have been underestimated. Reportedly, almost half of the unique spike-specific TCRs recognized epitopes lying outside the regions that are mutated in the B.1.351 and B.1.1.7 variants. The 56-69-year group was small, and its depth increase did not reach significance, likely because of low power. Conclusions about previously exposed vaccinees are limited, since just 5 or 6 AZD1222 recipients were seropositive for SARS-CoV-2 at baseline. A significant rise in spike-specific TCR breadth and depth was observed after two AZD1222 doses relative to day 0 and relative to MenACWY recipients.

The sample here was peripheral blood, taken on day 0 of AZD1222 vaccination. This clonotype was sampled from an adult in good health. The rearrangement joined TRBV7-8 to TRBJ1-6, with the D gene not confidently named. The CDR3 amino acid sequence is: CASRETRSDNSPLHF. The nucleotide sequence reads as follows: TGTGCCAGCAGGGAAACTCGGAGCGATAATTCACCCCTCCACTTT.